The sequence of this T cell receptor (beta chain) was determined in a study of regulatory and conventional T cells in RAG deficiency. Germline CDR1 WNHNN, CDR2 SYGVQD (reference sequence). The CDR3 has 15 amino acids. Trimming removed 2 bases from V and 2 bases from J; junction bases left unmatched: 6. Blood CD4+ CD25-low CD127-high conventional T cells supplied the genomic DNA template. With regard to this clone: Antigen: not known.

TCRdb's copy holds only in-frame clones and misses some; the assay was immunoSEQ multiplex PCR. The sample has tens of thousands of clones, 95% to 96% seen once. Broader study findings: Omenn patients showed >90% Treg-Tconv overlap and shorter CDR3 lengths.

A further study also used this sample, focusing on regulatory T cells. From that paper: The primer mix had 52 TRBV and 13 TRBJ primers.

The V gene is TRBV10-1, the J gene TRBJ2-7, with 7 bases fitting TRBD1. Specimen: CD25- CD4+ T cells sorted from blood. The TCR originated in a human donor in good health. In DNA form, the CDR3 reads TGCGCCAGCAGTGAGGGGACAGATTTTACCTACGAGCAGTACTTC. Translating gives CASSEGTDFTYEQYF.